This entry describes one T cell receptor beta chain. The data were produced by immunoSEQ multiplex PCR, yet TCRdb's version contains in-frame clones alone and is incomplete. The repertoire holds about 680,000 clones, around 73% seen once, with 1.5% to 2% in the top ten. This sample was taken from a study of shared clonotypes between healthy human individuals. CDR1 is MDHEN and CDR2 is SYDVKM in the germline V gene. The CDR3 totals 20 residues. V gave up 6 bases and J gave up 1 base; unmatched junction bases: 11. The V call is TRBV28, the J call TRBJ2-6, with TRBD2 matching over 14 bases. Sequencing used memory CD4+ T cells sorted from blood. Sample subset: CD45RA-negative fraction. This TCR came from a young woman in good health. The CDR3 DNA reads TGTGCCAGCAGACTAAGGGGACTAGCGGGAGCCCCATCTGGGGCCAACGTCCTGACTTTC. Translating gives CASRLRGLAGAPSGANVLTF.